This record looks at one TCR beta chain sequence and its context. The data were taken from a study of blood T cell repertoires in COVID-19. Using immunoSEQ multiplex PCR, the repertoire was profiled, and TCRdb retains in-frame clones only, with some absent. Of about 42,000 clones listed, about 85% are singletons. The sequenced material came from peripheral blood. The source of this sequence is a man aged 45-65 years with active COVID-19.

The CDR3 DNA is TGTGCCAGCAGTTACTCGTGGTCCAGGGTAGGCACTGAAGCTTTCTTT. It specifies CASSYSWSRVGTEAFF. The rearrangement uses TRBV6-2 or TRBV6-3 and TRBJ1-1; maybe TRBD1 (5 bases). Germline V lookup: CDR1 MNHEY, CDR2 SVGEGT. The CDR3 totals 16 residues. The V gene lost 0 bases and the J gene lost 4 bases, with 15 bases spanning the gap.